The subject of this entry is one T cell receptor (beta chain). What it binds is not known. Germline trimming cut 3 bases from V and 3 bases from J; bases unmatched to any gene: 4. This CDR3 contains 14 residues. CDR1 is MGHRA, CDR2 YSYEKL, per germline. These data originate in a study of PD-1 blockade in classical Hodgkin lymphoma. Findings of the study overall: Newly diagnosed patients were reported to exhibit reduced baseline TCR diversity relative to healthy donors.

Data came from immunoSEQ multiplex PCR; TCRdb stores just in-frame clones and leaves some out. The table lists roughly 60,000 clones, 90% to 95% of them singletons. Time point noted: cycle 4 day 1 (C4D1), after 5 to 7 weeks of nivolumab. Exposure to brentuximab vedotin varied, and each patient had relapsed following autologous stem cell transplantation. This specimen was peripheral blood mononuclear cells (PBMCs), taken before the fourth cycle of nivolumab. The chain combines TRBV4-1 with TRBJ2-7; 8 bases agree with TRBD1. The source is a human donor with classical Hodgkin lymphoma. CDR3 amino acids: CASSHPGQGYEQYF. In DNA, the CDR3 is TGCGCCAGCAGCCATCCTGGACAGGGCTACGAGCAGTACTTC.